The T cell receptor (beta chain) described here comes from a study of response to subunit inactivated influenza vaccine. Study-wide findings and caveats: It was suggested by the authors that few new T cells are recruited by each seasonal influenza vaccination.

This clonotype was seen a few times. Its antigen is unidentified. The CDR3 runs 12 residues. V was clipped by 2 bases and J by 15 bases, with 14 bases between them. Germline V gene data show CDR1 as MNHNY and CDR2 as SVGAGI (reference sequence). TCRdb ran MiXCR on the RT-PCR reads and lists one entry per CDR3 protein. Seen here are about 520,000 distinct CDR3 sequences, 25% observed once, and the top ten hold 1.9%. V usage is TRBV6-6 and J usage is TRBJ2-1; D uncertain. The starting material was CD4+ T cells sorted from PBMCs, obtained 4 to 6 days after vaccination. The clonotype was recovered from a middle-aged man who received an inactivated influenza vaccine. The CDR3 DNA follows: TGTGCCAGCAGTTACCGGACCCACGTGGGGTTCTTC. As protein: CASSYRTHVGFF.